Included here is one TCR beta chain sequence, with context. These data belong to a study of CD8 T cells in Susac syndrome. Negative isolation yielded the CD8+ and CD4+ T cells, while FACS enriched the TEMRA cells. V was pared by 2 bases and J by 2 bases, with 6 bases between. The germline gives CDR1 MNHEY, CDR2 SMNVEV (reference sequence). This CDR3 spans 13 amino acids. Reverse transcription used about 0.45 to 1 ug RNA and random hexamers. Across 54 Vbeta and 13 Jbeta, immunoSEQ multiplex PCR amplified TCR beta CDR3. TCRdb itself ran the immunoSEQ multiplex PCR reads through MiXCR, one entry per CDR3 protein. The sample yields over 100,000 distinct CDR3 sequences, 96% seen once.

The sequencing sample was made of CD4+ T cells from PBMCs. This sequence joins TRBV27 and TRBJ2-5; no reliable D call. The TCR comes from a human donor with Susac syndrome. The CDR3: CASSLTLQETQYF. CDR3 nucleotide sequence: TGTGCCAGCAGTTTAACACTGCAAGAGACCCAGTACTTC.